The sequence of this TCR beta chain was determined in a study of CD4 T cells in relation to SARS-CoV-2 and coronaviruses. As for the study in general: ViraFEST: roughly ten-day antigen culture of PBMCs, then TCR beta CDR3 sequencing. Study results and caveats: Monoreactive clones expanded significantly more to SARS-CoV-2 than crossreactive clones did.

As for this clone: The antigen remains undetermined.

Naive and memory CD4+ T cells came from enriched cryopreserved PBMCs. Using immunoSEQ multiplex PCR, the repertoire was profiled, and TCRdb retains in-frame clones only, with some absent. The data hold approximately 39,000 clones, with 60% to 85% observed a single time. Losses at the gene ends were 5 bases for V and 7 bases for J; bases not matched to a gene: 7. The germline CDR1 and CDR2 sequences are LNHDA and SQIVND (reference sequence). This CDR3 is 16 amino acids long. The rearrangement uses TRBV19 and TRBJ2-1; TRBD2 aligns across 14 bases. This receptor was identified in an adult with COVID-19. Material for sequencing was memory CD4+ T cells from PBMCs, cultured in vitro. Written as DNA, the CDR3 is TGTGCCAGTAGTGGGACTAGCGGGAGATCAATAAATGAGCAGTTCTTC. It translates to CASSGTSGRSINEQFF.